The T cell receptor beta chain under discussion was sequenced for a study of CD49a tissue-resident CD8 T cells in human skin (dated by TCRdb to 2016 to 2017). About the investigation overall: Tissue-resident memory CD8+ T cell subsets in human skin, defined by CD49a, CD69 and CD103 expression, were examined in the study.

Libraries were built with the immunoSEQ multiplex PCR assay. Turning to the authors' computational methods: How frequently each TCR V beta family was used was compared between the sorted CD8+ T cell populations from blood, dermis and epidermis. The immuneACCESS repertoire file appears here via TCRdb, limited to in-frame rearrangements. These files lack a portion of the clones; in checked studies, under half of the deficit traces to unresolved V genes, and the cause of the others is not known. That table furnishes V, J and clone size, whereas the DNA furnished D and trimming. This sample comprises about 1,500 clones, about 59% of them detected only once. The ten largest clones take up around a third of the sample. From its cysteine to its phenylalanine, the CDR3 spans 15 amino acids. The only DNA kept is the CDR3, 45 bases in frame from the first base. V lost 5 bases and J lost 0 bases; the stretch between them is 12 bases long. Via the germline V gene, CDR1 is MRHNA and CDR2 SNTAGT.

For a few healthy donors, sorted CD8+ T cells taken from blood, dermis and epidermis had their TCR beta CDR3 regions analysed. All TCR-sequenced donors were healthy individuals, and each provided both blood and skin samples. Sorting was used to isolate CD8+ T cell populations ahead of TCR beta sequencing. Remarks on this clone: The target of this receptor is not known. Base qualities are missing; no much larger clone stands one base away.

The clonotype comes from a human donor in good health. The sequenced material came from CLA- CD8+ effector memory T cells sorted from blood. The chain employs TRBV6-4 and TRBJ2-3, with the D gene uncertain. Here is the DNA: TGTGCCAGCAGTATTACAGAAGCTAGCACAGATACGCAGTATTTT. Its protein product is CASSITEASTDTQYF.